Presented here are 28 T cell receptor beta chains from one specimen sequenced in a study of blood T cells in healthy people across ages. Alongside a J-beta primer mix, a sample-barcoded 5' primer served in a second PCR lasting roughly 6 to 11 cycles. TCRdb itself ran the 5' RACE reads through MiXCR, one entry per CDR3 protein. The sample consists of over 700,000 distinct CDR3 sequences, roughly 25% of them appearing once. These sequences were also reported in another study, on T cells of mothers and their children.

Specimen: blood. These receptors were taken from a boy aged 5-17 years in good health.

Details on this clonotype: The conserved final phenylalanine or tryptophan is absent from the CDR3, which likely points to a read error. The chain employs TRBV19 and TRBJ2-3, with D possibly being TRBD1 (6 bases). Trimming left V 3 bases short and J 2 bases short, with 15 bases between. Germline V gene data show CDR1 as LNHDA and CDR2 as SQIVND (reference sequence). This CDR3 has 16 amino acids. CDR3 DNA sequence: TGTGCCAGTAGTATTAATCCAGGGGCCTACACAGATACGCAGTATCTT. This encodes CASSINPGAYTDTQYL.

A few counts support this clonotype. One end of the junction fails to match germline, which may point to a read error. This rearrangement joins TRBV5-1 to TRBJ1-3; D gene ambiguous. The CDR3 length is 15 residues. Germline CDR1 reads SGHRS; CDR2 reads YFSETQ. The CDR3 loop reads CASSLEGISENTIYF. As DNA, the CDR3 is TGCGCCAGCAGCTTGGAAGGAATCTCTGAAAACACCATATATTTT.

This clonotype was picked up a small number of times. This chain joins TRBV20-1 and TRBJ2-5, with D tentatively TRBD1 or TRBD2 (5 bases each). The J call may be faulty, since TRBJ2-1 better matches the DNA end. CDR1 DFQATT and CDR2 SNEGSKA come from the germline V gene (reference sequence). The CDR3 has 13 amino acids. CDR3 sequence (DNA): TGCAGTGCTAAGGCCGGGACGGACGATGAGCAGTTCTTC. It translates to CSAKAGTDDEQFF.

The chain combines TRBV12-3 or TRBV12-4 with TRBJ2-2; 8 nucleotides align to TRBD1. CDR3 length equals 14 residues. The J segment lost 5 bases and the V segment lost 3 bases, leaving 2 bases of the junction unmatched. The chain's CDR3 is CASSLTGATGELFF. The CDR3 bases are TGTGCCAGCAGTTTGACAGGGGCAACCGGGGAGCTGTTTTTT.

This clonotype occurred a few times. The chain joins TRBV11-2 to TRBJ2-7; D is undetermined. This CDR3 spans 13 amino acids. CDR1 is SGHAT, CDR2 FQNNGV, per germline. The ends were cut back, 5 bases at V and 7 bases at J, with 15 bases in the middle. In DNA, the CDR3 is TGTGCCAGCAGCCTTGGGCCCCTAAGGGAGCAGTACTTC. It is translated as CASSLGPLREQYF.

The rearrangement joins TRBV29-1 to TRBJ1-4, with a tentative D call TRBD1 (5 bases). The CDR3 covers 14 residues. V was cut by 5 bases and J by 4 bases, with 14 bases left in between. Per germline, CDR1 SQVTM and CDR2 ANQGSEA. DNA for the CDR3: TGCAGCGTTCTCCCCGGGACGGATAATGAAAAACTGTTTTTT. This gives the protein CSVLPGTDNEKLFF. Looking up the rest from reference TRBV29-1 and TRBJ1-4 gives the full variable domain: SAVISQKPSRDICQRGTSLTIQCQVDSQVTMMFWYRQQPGQSLTLIATANQGSEATYESGFVIDKFPISRPNLTFSTLTVSNMSPEDSSIYLCSVLPGTDNEKLFFGSGTQLSVL.

The chain is built from TRBV20-1 and TRBJ1-2, with D unresolved. Germline loops: CDR1 DFQATT, CDR2 SNEGSKA (reference sequence). Trimming cost V 4 bases and J 0 bases, with 12 bases left between them. There are 14 residues in the CDR3. CDR3 region: CSAIPGRANYGYTF. As DNA, the CDR3 is TGCAGTGCTATTCCGGGTCGAGCTAACTATGGCTACACCTTC.

This clonotype was found a few times. V gene TRBV6-1 combines with J gene TRBJ1-1, with D perhaps matching TRBD1 (5 bases). Germline CDR1 reads MNHNS; CDR2 reads SASEGT. Trimming cost V 7 bases and J 0 bases, with 12 bases left between them. The CDR3 length is 14 residues. The CDR3 DNA reads as TGTGCCAGCATGGAGAGGGGACTGAACACTGAAGCTTTCTTT. Its translation: CASMERGLNTEAFF.

This clonotype showed up just a few times. V gene TRBV20-1 combines with J gene TRBJ2-5, with 9 bases that match TRBD1. The DNA end is more similar to TRBJ2-7, so the J call may be wrong. CDR3 length equals 14 residues. Germline CDR1 is DFQATT and CDR2 is SNEGSKA (reference sequence). Here the CDR3 DNA reads TGCAGTGCTAGCGACGGGACAGGGCTCCACGAGCAGTACTTC. This gives the protein CSASDGTGLHEQYF.

This clonotype was counted between two and nine times. The chain employs TRBV6-5 and TRBJ1-6, with 7 nucleotides matching TRBD1. The CDR3 contains 13 residues. Trimming cost V 5 bases and J 10 bases; bases outside gene matches: 5. Germline CDR1 is MNHEY and CDR2 is SVGAGI. CDR3 bases: TGTGCCAGCAGTGTCCGACAGGGCTCACCCCTCCACTTT. This sequence encodes CASSVRQGSPLHF.

The chain recombines TRBV11-1 with TRBJ2-1; 14 bases are a match to TRBD2. Trimming removed 4 bases from V and 0 bases from J; junction bases left unmatched: 11. Germline assignment: CDR1 SGHAT and CDR2 FQDESV (reference sequence). This CDR3 is built from 20 residues. CDR3 region: CASSSGWGLAGVSSYNEQFF. In nucleotides, the CDR3 is TGTGCCAGCAGCTCGGGGTGGGGACTAGCGGGAGTTTCCTCCTACAATGAGCAGTTCTTC.

This clonotype was observed a few times. At one end, the junction sequence differs from germline, possibly due to a read error. This chain uses TRBV29-1 with TRBJ2-7; D not resolved. Germline V lookup: CDR1 SQVTM, CDR2 ANQGSEA. This CDR3 is built from 11 residues. This CDR3 reads CSLVLGNEQCF. In nucleotides, the CDR3 is TGCAGCTTGGTTTTGGGAAACGAGCAGTGCTTC.

This rearrangement joins TRBV12-3 or TRBV12-4 to TRBJ2-5; D not resolved. Trimming stripped 3 bases from V and 5 bases from J, with 10 bases between. The CDR3 consists of 13 residues. The CDR3 nucleotides read TGTGCCAGCAGTTTGGCGCAGCTCGAGACCCAGTACTTC. Translating it yields CASSLAQLETQYF.

This clonotype has only a few counts. The chain carries TRBV5-1 and TRBJ1-1; possible D gene TRBD1, 6 bases. Germline lookup yields CDR1 SGHRS and CDR2 YFSETQ. The CDR3 extends over 16 amino acids. Trimming removed 4 bases from V and 1 base from J, with 17 bases in between. The CDR3 reads CASSLPGAGQNTEAFF. CDR3 nucleotide sequence: TGCGCCAGCAGCCTCCCGGGGGCAGGCCAGAACACTGAAGCTTTCTTT.

This clonotype was detected a few times. The rearrangement joins TRBV11-2 to TRBJ2-7, with D possibly being TRBD1 or TRBD2 (5 bases each). Germline V gives CDR1 SGHAT, CDR2 FQNNGV. This CDR3 is 16 amino acids long. The germline V and J ends were trimmed by 1 base and 0 bases, with 13 bases remaining between them. CDR3 bases: TGTGCCAGCAGCTTAGGGGGACGGGCAAGCTCCTACGAGCAGTACTTC. Protein sequence: CASSLGGRASSYEQYF.

Of note for this clonotype: An end of the junction does not agree with germline; a read error may underlie this. V gene TRBV7-2 combines with J gene TRBJ2-5; tentatively, D is TRBD1 or TRBD2 (6 bases each). Germline V gives CDR1 SGHTA, CDR2 FQGNSA. The CDR3 totals 16 residues. CDR3 DNA: TGTGCCAGCAGCCCGGAGTTGGGGGCGGGGTCCCAAGGGGCGTTCTTC. Translation gives CASSPELGAGSQGAFF. Looking up the rest from reference TRBV7-2 and TRBJ2-5 gives the full variable domain: GAGVSQSPSNKVTEKGKDVELRCDPISGHTALYWYRQSLGQGLEFLIYFQGNSAPDKSGLPSDRFSAERTGGSVSTLTIQRTQQEDSAVYLCASSPELGAGSQGAFFGPGTRLLVL.

This clonotype has a handful of counts. This chain connects TRBV10-3 to TRBJ1-4; unclear D gene. This CDR3 is 13 amino acids long. Trimming removed 6 bases at V and 0 bases at J, with 5 bases between. Germline-derived CDR1 and CDR2 are ENHRY and SYGVKD. The CDR3 spells CAISAATNEKLFF. The DNA of the CDR3 is TGTGCCATCAGCGCTGCAACTAATGAAAAACTGTTTTTT.

This clonotype was found many times. V gene TRBV7-9 combines with J gene TRBJ2-7; D unclear. The CDR3 covers 12 residues. V lost 6 bases and J lost 4, with 10 bases in between. CDR1 and CDR2 from the germline V gene are SEHNR and FQNEAQ (reference sequence). In nucleotides, the CDR3 is TGTGCCAGCAGTTCGGTCGGTTACGAGCAGTACTTC. It is translated as CASSSVGYEQYF.

The chain is built from TRBV6-2 or TRBV6-3 and TRBJ2-7; D is unresolved. Germline CDR1 MNHEY, CDR2 SVGEGT. With 7 bases removed from V and 12 bases from J, the gap between germline ends came to 16 bases. The CDR3 has 11 residues. The CDR3 sequence: CASTSRRYLYF. The CDR3 nucleotides are TGTGCCAGCACTTCCAGACGGTACCTGTACTTC.

The chain is built from TRBV12-3 or TRBV12-4 and TRBJ2-3; 9 bases map to TRBD2. The CDR3 is 17 residues long. Germline trimming cut 3 bases from V and 1 base from J; bases unmatched to any gene: 8. CDR3: CASSFGIRTSGTDTQYF. The CDR3 region has the DNA TGTGCCAGCAGTTTTGGTATTAGGACTAGCGGCACAGATACGCAGTATTTT.

The J gene is TRBJ1-1, the V gene TRBV5-1; unclear D gene. V lost 6 bases to trimming and J lost 8 bases, with 14 bases between them. CDR1 SGHRS and CDR2 YFSETQ come from the germline V gene. CDR3 size: 12 residues. The CDR3 region has the DNA TGCGCCAGCACCGAACCGGGAGGAGAAGCTTTCTTT. Translation gives CASTEPGGEAFF.

The chain uses TRBV20-1 and TRBJ2-5; D may be TRBD2 (6 bases). The germline V gene encodes CDR1 DFQATT and CDR2 SNEGSKA (reference sequence). V shed 6 bases and J shed 2 bases, with 19 bases lying between them. This CDR3 spans 15 amino acids. CDR3 bases: TGCAGTGCCCCTTCCCGGACTACTTCTCAAGAGACCCAGTACTTC. As protein: CSAPSRTTSQETQYF.

This clonotype was counted a few times. The genes are TRBV3-1 and TRBJ2-6; 10 nucleotides match TRBD1. Germline V lookup: CDR1 LGHDT, CDR2 YNNKEL (reference sequence). With V trimmed by 6 bases and J by 0 bases, 5 bases remained unmatched. This CDR3 is built from 17 residues. The CDR3 region has the DNA TGTGCCAGCAGTCCCGGGACAGGGGCCTCTGGGGCCAACGTCCTGACTTTC. This gives the protein CASSPGTGASGANVLTF.

In DNA, the CDR3 is TGTGCCACCAGTGAGCCTGACAGGGTTCGTGGCTACACCTTC. This sequence encodes CATSEPDRVRGYTF. The chain uses TRBV24-1 and TRBJ1-2; TRBD1 matches 7 bases. The CDR3 covers 14 residues. Germline V lookup: CDR1 KGHDR, CDR2 SFDVKD. V trimming: 4 bases; J trimming: 7 bases; junction bases outside the gene matches: 8.

This clonotype was seen only a few times. The V call is TRBV29-1, the J call TRBJ1-5; D not certain. Germline CDR1 and CDR2: SQVTM and ANQGSEA. Deletions cut 6 bases from V and 4 bases from J, with 16 bases between. The CDR3 consists of 14 residues. Here the CDR3 DNA reads TGCAGCGTCCCAAGGTATGTCGGAAATCAGCCCCAGCATTTT. It codes for CSVPRYVGNQPQHF.

The V gene is TRBV4-1, the J gene TRBJ2-5; no clear D gene. The CDR3 loop spans 15 amino acids. V lost 4 bases and J 3 bases, leaving 15 bases between the germline ends. Per the germline V gene, CDR1 is MGHRA and CDR2 is YSYEKL. The CDR3 sequence is CASSPVGPEEETQYF. The CDR3, as DNA: TGCGCCAGCAGCCCTGTGGGCCCAGAGGAAGAGACCCAGTACTTC.

J is TRBJ2-3 and V is TRBV6-1, with 10 bases fitting TRBD2. After removal of 6 bases from V and 4 bases from J, the junction contained 13 bases not matched to a gene. This CDR3 comprises 17 residues. Looked up from germline, CDR1 is MNHNS and CDR2 is SASEGT. The CDR3 coding sequence is TGTGCCAGCAGCCGAACCGGGAGGAGCGGGAGGGCAGATACGCAGTATTTT. Its protein product is CASSRTGRSGRADTQYF.

The V call is TRBV6-1, the J call TRBJ1-5; 8 bases match TRBD1. Germline trimming cut 5 bases from V and 7 bases from J; bases unmatched to any gene: 7. Germline V CDR1 and CDR2: MNHNS, SASEGT. The CDR3 totals 14 residues. CDR3: CASSPDRGEQPQHF. CDR3 DNA sequence: TGTGCCAGCAGTCCCGACAGGGGTGAGCAGCCCCAGCATTTT.